Shown below are 22 T cell receptor beta chains from a single sample sequenced in a study of blood T cell repertoires in COVID-19. TCRdb keeps only in-frame clones here, not all; method: immunoSEQ multiplex PCR. The sample has fewer than 250,000 clones, more than 75% seen once. Sequences were obtained from peripheral blood. These receptors were obtained from a woman between 55 and 75 years old who had recovered from COVID-19.

This sequence joins TRBV19 and TRBJ1-2, with D possibly matching TRBD1 (6 bases). V lost 1 base to trimming and J lost 8 bases, with 17 bases between them. This CDR3 contains 15 residues. Per the germline V gene, CDR1 is LNHDA and CDR2 is SQIVND (reference sequence). CDR3 DNA sequence: TGTGCCAGTAGTATAGCGGCGGGGGCAATCGGAGGCTACACCTTC. As protein: CASSIAAGAIGGYTF.

The chain has TRBV12-3 or TRBV12-4 and TRBJ1-1; D unclear. The CDR3 runs 13 residues. The germline V and J ends were trimmed by 3 bases and 1 base, with 6 bases remaining between them. The CDR3 sequence: CASSFGENTEAFF. In nucleotides, the CDR3 is TGTGCCAGCAGTTTCGGAGAGAACACTGAAGCTTTCTTT.

This sequence joins TRBV5-1 and TRBJ2-2; 7 positions agree with TRBD2. In germline, CDR1 is SGHRS, CDR2 YFSETQ. The CDR3 loop spans 15 amino acids. Trimming removed 0 bases from V and 7 bases from J; junction bases left unmatched: 6. CDR3 bases: TGCGCCAGCAGCTTGGCCGCGGGGGTATTCGGGGAGCTGTTTTTT. It yields the protein CASSLAAGVFGELFF.

The chain links TRBV10-3 to TRBJ1-2, with D unclear. The CDR3 runs 14 residues. V gave up 8 bases and J gave up 7 bases, with 20 bases separating them. CDR1 ENHRY and CDR2 SYGVKD come from the germline V gene. The CDR3 DNA is TGTGCCATCCGTACAGAGGAGGCATACGGTGGCTACACCTTC. This codes for CAIRTEEAYGGYTF.

The J gene is TRBJ2-1, the V gene TRBV15, with 9 bases aligning to TRBD2. Trimming took 2 bases from V and 4 from J; bases not matched to a gene: 6. CDR1 is LNHNV, CDR2 YYDKDF, per germline (reference sequence). This CDR3 has 16 residues. The CDR3 DNA sequence: TGTGCCACCAGCAGAACCCTAGCGGGGACGTACAATGAGCAGTTCTTC. It codes for CATSRTLAGTYNEQFF.

V is TRBV6-2 or TRBV6-3 and J is TRBJ2-7, with D possibly TRBD1 on 5 matching bases. Germline values: CDR1 MNHEY, CDR2 SVGEGT. V was shortened by 2 bases and J by 0 bases, with 5 bases between the two germline ends. This CDR3 has 13 amino acids. The CDR3 here is CASSYDSSYEQYF. CDR3 bases: TGTGCCAGCAGTTACGACAGCTCCTACGAGCAGTACTTC.

With respect to this clone: Other nucleotide sequences from this sample produce the same CDR3. The rearrangement links TRBV5-5 to TRBJ2-2, with D perhaps matching TRBD1 (6 bases). Germline CDR1 and CDR2: SGHKS and YYEKEE (reference sequence). V was shortened by 0 bases and J by 6 bases, with 9 bases between the two germline ends. The CDR3 contains 14 residues. CDR3 bases: TGTGCCAGCAGCTTGGTAGGGGGACCCGGGGAGCTGTTTTTT. Amino acids: CASSLVGGPGELFF.

V and J are TRBV24-1 and TRBJ2-1; 8 bases are shared with TRBD2. J gave up 4 bases and V 1 base, and 11 bases lay outside the gene matches. The CDR3 length is 18 residues. Germline CDR1 KGHDR, CDR2 SFDVKD. CDR3 protein: CATSDFPPGGGLYNEQFF. The CDR3 region has the DNA TGTGCCACCAGTGATTTCCCCCCGGGGGGGGGCTTATACAATGAGCAGTTCTTC.

This clone has only a few counts. The chain joins TRBV4-3 to TRBJ2-1; D is undetermined. V lost 1 base, J lost 7 bases, and 11 bases lay in between. Germline CDR1 is LGHNA and CDR2 is YSLEER. This CDR3 has 14 residues. CDR3 in DNA: TGCGCCAGCAGCCAAGTAACCTCTCAGAATGAGCAGTTCTTC. It codes for CASSQVTSQNEQFF.

The genes are TRBV6-5 and TRBJ2-7, with TRBD2 identical over 7 bases. The CDR3 sequence is 11 residues long. Germline lookup yields CDR1 MNHEY and CDR2 SVGAGI. After removal of 8 bases from V and 3 bases from J, the junction contained 1 base not matched to a gene. DNA of the CDR3: TGTGCCAGCCGGGGGGTCTACGAGCAGTACTTC. Residues: CASRGVYEQYF.

This rearrangement joins TRBV7-9 to TRBJ2-7, with 7 bases fitting TRBD1. Unmatched junction bases numbered 4, after V lost 5 bases and J lost 3 bases. There are 13 residues in the CDR3. Germline lookup yields CDR1 SEHNR and CDR2 FQNEAQ (reference sequence). CDR3 residues: CASSPDRDYEQYF. The CDR3 nucleotides are TGTGCCAGCAGCCCCGACAGGGACTACGAGCAGTACTTC.

Ten or more counts support this clone. The V call is TRBV7-8, the J call TRBJ1-6, with 7 bases matching TRBD1. V lost 3 bases and J lost 6; bases outside the gene matches: 2. The CDR3 runs to 14 residues. CDR1 and CDR2 from the germline V gene are SGHVS and FQNEAQ. The CDR3 reads CASSFNRGNSPLHF. DNA for the CDR3: TGTGCCAGCAGCTTTAACAGGGGTAATTCACCCCTCCACTTT.

The V call is TRBV28, the J call TRBJ2-5, with 10 bases fitting TRBD1. This CDR3 has 17 residues. J lost 1 base, V lost 1 base, and 6 bases had no gene match. Germline V gene sequence: CDR1 MDHEN, CDR2 SYDVKM. CDR3 bases: TGTGCCAGCAGTTTATTTGGAAGACAGGGGGCCCAAGAGACCCAGTACTTC. Protein product: CASSLFGRQGAQETQYF.

The chain recombines TRBV4-1 with TRBJ2-5, with a tentative D call TRBD2 (5 bases). V lost 0 bases and J 7 bases, leaving 15 bases between the germline ends. Germline V gene lookup returns CDR1 MGHRA and CDR2 YSYEKL. This CDR3 region has 15 residues. CDR3 residues: CASSQDWTGLVTQYF. The DNA for the CDR3 is TGCGCCAGCAGCCAAGATTGGACTGGCTTAGTGACCCAGTACTTC.

The chain combines TRBV6-2 or TRBV6-3 with TRBJ2-2; TRBD2 is a possible D gene (5 bases). This CDR3 is built from 15 residues. V lost 2 bases to trimming and J lost 4 bases, with 11 bases between them. Germline V lookup: CDR1 MNHEY, CDR2 SVGEGT. The CDR3 region has the DNA TGTGCCAGCAGTTACGGACCACGGGGCACCGGGGAGCTGTTTTTT. It specifies CASSYGPRGTGELFF.

The CDR3 bases are TGTGCCAGCAGCACTTGGGGGGAAGAGACCCAGTACTTC. Its protein product is CASSTWGEETQYF. The chain has TRBV28 and TRBJ2-5, with D perhaps matching TRBD2 (6 bases). The CDR3 length is 13 residues. The germline V and J ends were trimmed by 6 bases and 3 bases, with 11 bases remaining between them. The germline CDR1 and CDR2 sequences are MDHEN and SYDVKM.

This sequence joins TRBV5-1 and TRBJ1-4; maybe TRBD1 (6 bases). This CDR3 contains 14 residues. CDR1 is SGHRS, CDR2 YFSETQ, per germline. V lost 4 bases, J lost 5 bases, and 12 bases lay in between. For the CDR3, the DNA is TGCGCCAGCAGCGTACGGACAGAAAATGAAAAACTGTTTTTT. Its protein product is CASSVRTENEKLFF.

The chain combines TRBV24-1 with TRBJ2-5; 7 bases fit TRBD1. The junction had 9 bases not matched to a gene; V was cut back by 4 bases and J by 5 bases. CDR3 length equals 15 residues. Germline CDR1 KGHDR, CDR2 SFDVKD. The CDR3 loop is CATSDVKGARETQYF. CDR3 sequence (DNA): TGTGCCACCAGTGACGTAAAGGGGGCGCGGGAGACCCAGTACTTC.

This clone showed up just a few times. The chain joins TRBV3-1 (or the pseudogene TRBV3-2) to TRBJ1-6; D gene uncertain. Germline V gene lookup returns CDR1 LGHDT and CDR2 YNNKEL (reference sequence). There are 15 residues in the CDR3. The ends were cut back, 0 bases at V and 7 bases at J, with 10 bases in the middle. The CDR3, as DNA: TGTGCCAGCAGCCAAGATGGGGAGGACAATTCACCCCTCCACTTT. This codes for CASSQDGEDNSPLHF.

The CDR3 region is CASSLQFSTDTQYF. CDR3 in DNA: TGTGCCAGCAGTTTACAGTTTAGCACAGATACGCAGTATTTT. J is TRBJ2-3 and V is TRBV6-5; no clear D gene. This CDR3 has 14 residues. V was trimmed by 4 bases and J by 0 bases, leaving 8 bases between them. Germline V gene sequence: CDR1 MNHEY, CDR2 SVGAGI.

The chain combines TRBV19 with TRBJ1-2; possibly TRBD1 for D (6 bases). Looked up from germline, CDR1 is LNHDA and CDR2 is SQIVND (reference sequence). V was cut by 10 bases and J by 7 bases, with 16 bases left in between. This CDR3 region has 12 residues. The CDR3 DNA reads as TGTGCCATCTCCGGGACAAATTTTGGCTACACCTTC. It is translated as CAISGTNFGYTF.

The chain uses TRBV11-2 and TRBJ2-1; 8 nucleotides line up with TRBD2. The CDR3 runs to 15 residues. Germline V gene data show CDR1 as SGHAT and CDR2 as FQNNGV. V trimming: 5 bases; J trimming: 9 bases; junction bases outside the gene matches: 12. The CDR3 DNA is TGTGCCAGCAGCCCCCCGGGGGGGGAGGGGGGTGAGCAGTTCTTC. This gives the protein CASSPPGGEGGEQFF.